This paragraph covers one TCR beta chain sequence. Its antigen is still unknown. The data belong to a study of long-term antiretroviral therapy in people with HIV. Whole-study findings and limits: Although diversity increased after ART, it remained lower than in transplant donor controls. It was observed that HIV repertoires exhibited narrower CDR3 length ranges than controls.

They ran version v3.0 of the immunoSEQ assay at survey level. The assay was immunoSEQ multiplex PCR, and TCRdb's table has in-frame clones only and misses some. Found here are 14,000 or so clones, 84% of them singletons; the top ten hold less than 9.5%. J gave up 4 bases and V 7 bases, and 14 bases lay outside the gene matches. The CDR3 length is 16 residues. Germline V gives CDR1 MDHEN, CDR2 SYDVKM. The rearrangement joins TRBV28 to TRBJ2-7; 9 bases map to TRBD1. The material was unsorted PBMCs, obtained 0.4 years after starting antiretroviral therapy. This receptor was identified in a young man with HIV. CDR3 bases: TGTGCCAGCACACCGGGACAGGGCATGTCCCCGTACGAGCAGTACTTC. This encodes CASTPGQGMSPYEQYF.